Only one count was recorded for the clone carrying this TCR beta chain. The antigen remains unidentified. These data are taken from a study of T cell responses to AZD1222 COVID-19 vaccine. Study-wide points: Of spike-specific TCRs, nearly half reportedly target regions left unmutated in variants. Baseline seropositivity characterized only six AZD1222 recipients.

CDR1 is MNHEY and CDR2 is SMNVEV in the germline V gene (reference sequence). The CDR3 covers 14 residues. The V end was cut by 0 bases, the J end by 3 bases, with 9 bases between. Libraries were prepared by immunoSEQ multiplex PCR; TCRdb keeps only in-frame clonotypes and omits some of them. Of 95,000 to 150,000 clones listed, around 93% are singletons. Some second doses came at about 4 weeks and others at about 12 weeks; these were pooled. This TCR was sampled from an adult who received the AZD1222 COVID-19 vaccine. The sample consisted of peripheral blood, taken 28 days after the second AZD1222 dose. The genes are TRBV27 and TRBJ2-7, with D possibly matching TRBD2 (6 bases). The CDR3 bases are TGTGCCAGCAGTTTATCCGGGGGTGACTACGAGCAGTACTTC. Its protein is CASSLSGGDYEQYF.